A single sample is the source of the 8 T cell receptor beta chains below, sequenced in a study of technical replicates of blood from a handful of donors. The method was immunoSEQ multiplex PCR; TCRdb's version includes in-frame clones alone and lacks a portion of them. The sample shows nearly 70,000 clones, approximately 90% of them seen only once. Sequenced sample: T cells isolated from PBMCs. The receptors were gathered from a human donor in good health.

V usage is TRBV7-6 and J usage is TRBJ2-2, with D unresolved. V was pared by 5 bases and J by 6 bases, with 7 bases between. The CDR3 extends over 12 amino acids. Germline loops: CDR1 SGHVS, CDR2 FNYEAQ. CDR3 sequence: CASSLRPGELFF. DNA for the CDR3: TGTGCCAGCAGCCTCAGGCCCGGGGAGCTGTTTTTT.

The CDR3 bases are TGTGCCAGTAGTATTCGACAGGGGACTTACAACTCTGGAAACACCATATATTTT. Amino acids: CASSIRQGTYNSGNTIYF. This rearrangement joins TRBV19 to TRBJ1-3; 8 nucleotides line up with TRBD1. Germline CDR1 is LNHDA and CDR2 is SQIVND (reference sequence). The CDR3 contains 18 residues. The J segment lost 0 bases and the V segment lost 3 bases, leaving 10 bases of the junction unmatched.

The V gene is TRBV4-3, the J gene TRBJ1-2, with 7 bases lining up with TRBD1. Trimming took 1 base from V and 5 from J; bases not matched to a gene: 13. This CDR3 is built from 17 residues. The germline V gene has CDR1 LGHNA and CDR2 YSLEER. CDR3 region: CASSQGDRTPTHYGYTF. For the CDR3, the DNA is TGCGCCAGCAGCCAAGGGGACAGAACACCCACTCATTATGGCTACACCTTC.

This clone has a single count. CDR3 sequence: CASSVGGLAGSYEQYF. The CDR3, as DNA: TGTGCCAGCAGCGTAGGTGGCCTAGCGGGTTCCTACGAGCAGTACTTC. The chain recombines TRBV9 with TRBJ2-7; 8 bases are shared with TRBD2. Trimming took 0 bases from V and 1 from J; bases not matched to a gene: 6. Germline V gene lookup returns CDR1 SGDLS and CDR2 YYNGEE. The CDR3 covers 16 residues.

The chain carries TRBV7-2 and TRBJ1-5, with D possibly being TRBD1 (6 bases). In germline, CDR1 is SGHTA, CDR2 FQGNSA. Deletions cut 1 base from V and 8 bases from J, with 6 bases between. The CDR3 has 12 amino acids. CDR3 loop: CASSLDREPQHF. DNA for the CDR3: TGTGCCAGCAGCTTAGACAGGGAGCCCCAGCATTTT.

The chain joins TRBV5-6 to TRBJ2-6, with a weak D call TRBD1 (6 bases). The CDR3 consists of 15 residues. With 5 bases removed from V and 2 bases from J, the gap between germline ends came to 11 bases. Germline CDR1 and CDR2: SGHDT and YYEEEE. CDR3 DNA sequence: TGTGCCAGCAGTCAAAAGGGGGCTGGGGCCAACGTCCTGACTTTC. Amino acid sequence: CASSQKGAGANVLTF.

The chain combines TRBV5-6 with TRBJ1-1, with a weak D call TRBD1 (5 bases). The V gene lost 4 bases and the J gene lost 2 bases, with 12 bases spanning the gap. Germline CDR1 is SGHDT and CDR2 is YYEEEE. The CDR3 loop spans 14 amino acids. CDR3 sequence: CASSGDFSNTEAFF. Here the CDR3 DNA reads TGTGCCAGCAGCGGGGACTTCTCCAACACTGAAGCTTTCTTT. Full variable domain (rest looked up from reference TRBV5-6 and TRBJ1-1): DAGVTQSPTHLIKTRGQQVTLRCSPKSGHDTVSWYQQALGQGPQFIFQYYEEEERQRGNFPDRFSGHQFPNYSSELNVNALLLGDSALYLCASSGDFSNTEAFFGQGTRLTVV.

The chain links TRBV5-4 to TRBJ2-1, with D tentatively TRBD2 (6 bases). Trimming removed 2 bases at V and 5 bases at J, with 8 bases between. The germline V gene encodes CDR1 SGHNT and CDR2 YYREEE (reference sequence). The CDR3 has 13 residues. The CDR3 DNA is TGTGCCAGCAGCTTACCGGGAGACAATGAGCAGTTCTTC. Protein: CASSLPGDNEQFF.